This paragraph reports one T cell receptor (beta chain). This clonotype came up many times. It has no known antigen specificity. The sample holds no much larger clone one base away, and base qualities are not on file. TCR beta CDR3 regions were amplified from RNA transcripts. For the first round of RT-PCR on the TCR CDR3, the HTBI primer set was used together with the Qiagen OneStep RT-PCR kit. Libraries were constructed in a second round of multiplex PCR, after which size selection and purification were performed. Sequencing of the libraries was done on an Illumina HiSeq2000 using paired-end 100 bp reads. Processing in the source paper ran as follows. SOAPnuke was used to process the raw data, throwing out any read that contained adapters or uncalled bases, had a mean Phred below 15, or lacked an exact constant-primer or identifier match. High-quality paired reads were merged with COPE v1.2.5, and unique nucleotide sequences were defined as clonotypes. MiTCR v1.1 was used to align the clonotypes against IMGT TRBV, TRBD and TRBJ reference segments. Only V-J combinations with frequency above 0.0001, covering about 99% of repertoires, were analysed. The TCS score was defined as the ratio of F50 (clonal expansion) to E x V (chaos), calculated using BLOSUM62-based TCRdist between CDR3 peptides within each V-J. Welch's t-statistics and random forest reduced around 550 V-J features to roughly 13, which were used in a naive Bayes classifier (R e1071). TCRdb reran the public reads through fastp at Q25 and MiXCR, keeping productive beta chains. Merged by CDR3 protein, the rows form single entries marked with the most common genes and DNA. These V and J calls originate from TCRdb's pipeline instead of the authors' own analysis. The sample records about 250,000 distinct CDR3 sequences, approximately 23% of which are singletons. The ten largest account for around 32% of the sample.

The data were taken from a study of T cells in Graves' hyperthyroidism and ophthalmopathy (dated by TCRdb to the late 2010s). Some background on the complete study: Peripheral blood was sampled at the time of initial diagnosis, prior to any treatment. TCR Vbeta CDR3 sequencing of approximately 140 peripheral blood samples (over 40 ophthalmopathy, 75 to 80 hyperthyroidism and roughly 17 progressor patients) is reported in the paper. Once sampling was done, hyperthyroidism patients were given methimazole at a starting dose of 30 mg daily, whereas ophthalmopathy patients were given high-dose intravenous methylprednisolone. For training and testing, the roughly 93 patients in the discovery cohort were randomly divided in a 7:3 ratio. To identify distinguishing TCR V-J signatures, a discovery cohort of 95 to 100 patients was used, comprising roughly 45 with Graves' ophthalmopathy and around 60 with stable Graves' hyperthyroidism. In roughly six Graves' hyperthyroidism patients, the study also compared T-cell repertoires from thyroid tissue with T-cell repertoires from blood. Prospective prediction of ophthalmopathy was tested in an independent validation cohort of fewer than 20 hyperthyroidism patients and 17 patients who later progressed to ophthalmopathy. Study-wide conclusions, independent of this receptor: Ophthalmopathy was separated from stable hyperthyroidism by a 13 V-J signature model, with approximately 90% sensitivity and just over 81% specificity obtained in cross-validation and 80%/75% obtained in testing. In validation, progression to ophthalmopathy was predicted by the model with roughly 71% sensitivity and around 76% specificity, a median of approximately 6.5 months before onset. Sample size was not statistically predetermined, and blinding of investigators to group allocation was not performed. Blood samples also contained most of the expanded thyroid clonotypes (frequency above 0.001), which suggests that blood repertoires may reflect thyroid immune responses.

Moderately to severely active disease, a Clinical Activity Score of at least 3, a NOSPECS grade of at least 4, and a duration under 3 months were present in ophthalmopathy patients. Patients with uncontrolled infections, other autoimmune diseases, pregnancy or lactation were excluded. Diagnoses relied on clinical symptoms, serum thyroxine and TRAb, thyroid ultrasound and orbital computed tomography. Ficoll-Paque density gradient centrifugation was used to isolate PBMCs from 8.5 to 10 ml of fresh peripheral blood. Total RNA was extracted with Trizol reagent, and quality was checked on an Agilent 2100 Bioanalyzer. The source material was blood. The clonotype comes from a woman aged 40 to 50 with Graves' ophthalmopathy.

The nucleotides read TGCAGTGCTAGAGATATCGGAGACGAGCAGTACTTC. Translated, it gives CSARDIGDEQYF. Recombination joined TRBV20-1 with TRBJ2-7; no D segment can be confidently identified. The germline V gene (reference sequence) sets CDR1 to DFQATT and CDR2 to SNEGSKA. The CDR3 runs 12 amino acids, cysteine and phenylalanine included. Kept here is only the CDR3 DNA, which spans 36 bases and is read in frame from base 1. V was cut back by 0 bases and J by 5 bases, leaving a gap of 8 bases between them.